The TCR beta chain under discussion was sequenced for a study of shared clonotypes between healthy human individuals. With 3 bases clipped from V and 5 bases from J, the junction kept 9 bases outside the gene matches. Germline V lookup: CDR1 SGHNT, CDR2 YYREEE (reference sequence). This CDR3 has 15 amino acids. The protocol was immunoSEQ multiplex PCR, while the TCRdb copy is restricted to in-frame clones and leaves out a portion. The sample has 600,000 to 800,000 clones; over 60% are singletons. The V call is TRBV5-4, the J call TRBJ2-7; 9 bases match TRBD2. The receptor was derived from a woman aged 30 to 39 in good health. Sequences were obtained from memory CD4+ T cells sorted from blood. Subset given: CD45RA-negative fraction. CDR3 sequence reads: CASSSKVLAGHEQYF. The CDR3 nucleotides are TGTGCCAGCAGCTCAAAAGTACTAGCGGGCCACGAGCAGTACTTC.